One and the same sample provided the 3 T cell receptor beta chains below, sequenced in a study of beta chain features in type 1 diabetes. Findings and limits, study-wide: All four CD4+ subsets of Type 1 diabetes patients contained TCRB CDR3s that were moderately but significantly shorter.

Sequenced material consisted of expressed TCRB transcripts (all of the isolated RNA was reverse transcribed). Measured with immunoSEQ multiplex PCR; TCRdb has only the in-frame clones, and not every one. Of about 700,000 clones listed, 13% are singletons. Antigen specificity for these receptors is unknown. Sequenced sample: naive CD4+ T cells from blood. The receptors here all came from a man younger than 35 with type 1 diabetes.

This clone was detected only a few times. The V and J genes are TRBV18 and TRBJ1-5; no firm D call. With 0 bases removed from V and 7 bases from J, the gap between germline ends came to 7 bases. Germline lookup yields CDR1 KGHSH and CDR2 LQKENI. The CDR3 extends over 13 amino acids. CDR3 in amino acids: CASSPPGEQPQHF. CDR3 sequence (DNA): TGTGCCAGCTCACCACCTGGTGAGCAGCCCCAGCATTTT.

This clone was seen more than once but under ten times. CDR3 DNA sequence: TGTGCCAGCAGCTTAGATGTGGTGACCGGGGAGCTGTTTTTT. Amino acid sequence: CASSLDVVTGELFF. This chain links TRBV11-2 with TRBJ2-2; D gene uncertain. The V end lost 0 bases, the J end lost 5 bases, and 7 bases lay between the germline ends. Germline CDR1 reads SGHAT; CDR2 reads FQNNGV. This CDR3 has 14 amino acids.

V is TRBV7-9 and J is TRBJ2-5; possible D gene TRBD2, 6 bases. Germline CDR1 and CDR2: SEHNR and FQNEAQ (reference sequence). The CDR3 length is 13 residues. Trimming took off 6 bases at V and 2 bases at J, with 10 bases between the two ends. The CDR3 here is CASSIAAQETQYF. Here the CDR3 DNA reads TGTGCCAGCAGTATAGCGGCTCAAGAGACCCAGTACTTC.